The clone carrying this T cell receptor (beta chain) was seen a few times. What it binds is not known. Repertoires were generated with immunoSEQ multiplex PCR, while TCRdb's copy carries only in-frame clones and drops some. The sample consists of approximately 70,000 clones, more than 75% of them appearing once. The data were taken from a study of T cell responses to AZD1222 COVID-19 vaccine. Broader study findings: Baseline antibody screening turned up just a handful of seropositive AZD1222 recipients. Receipt of two AZD1222 doses was followed by a rise in Spike-specific TCR breadth and depth. No day 14 peak samples; only post-peak repertoires were characterized. Donor demographics were predominantly white British with a female majority; clonal diversity may be underestimated.

This CDR3 region has 13 residues. With 4 bases clipped from V and 3 bases from J, the junction kept 1 base outside the gene matches. From germline, CDR1 is LGHNA and CDR2 YSLEER. The chain uses TRBV4-3 and TRBJ2-7, with 9 bases that match TRBD1. The starting material was peripheral blood, obtained 28 days after the second dose of the MenACWY control vaccine. The source of this sequence is an adult who received the MenACWY meningococcal vaccine as a control. The CDR3 DNA sequence: TGCGCCAGCAGCCGGGACAGGGACTACGAGCAGTACTTC. This codes for CASSRDRDYEQYF.